This is a list of T cell receptor beta chains from one sample in a study of PD-1 blockade in classical Hodgkin lymphoma. Here immunoSEQ multiplex PCR was the method, and the copy in TCRdb shows in-frame clones only, minus some. There are over 80,000 clones in the sample; roughly 92% occur only once, and 2.8% lies in the top ten. Here the sequenced sample was peripheral blood mononuclear cells (PBMCs), taken at baseline. The receptors stem from a human donor with classical Hodgkin lymphoma. Both conserved end residues are part of each CDR3. Each record gives: CDR3 length, V gene, CDR3 protein.

cdr3_length: 16
v_call: TRBV29-1
cdr3_aa: CSVGAFGGGGPGEQYF

cdr3_length: 15
v_call: TRBV5-1
cdr3_aa: CASSLASSGAYEQYF

cdr3_length: 14
v_call: TRBV6-5
cdr3_aa: CASSETGTSQPQHF

cdr3_length: 16
v_call: TRBV5-4
cdr3_aa: CASSLVTGRGTDTQYF

cdr3_length: 18
v_call: TRBV21-1
cdr3_aa: CASSKVTRVGSGSYEQYF

cdr3_length: 15
v_call: TRBV5-1
cdr3_aa: CASSLVESSTDTQYF

cdr3_length: 13
v_call: TRBV5-6
cdr3_aa: CASSSTGPYEQYF

cdr3_length: 16
v_call: TRBV7-8
cdr3_aa: CASSFVYAGDSYGYTF

cdr3_length: 14
v_call: TRBV28
cdr3_aa: CASSRPSRGEKLFF

cdr3_length: 10
v_call: TRBV19
cdr3_aa: CASGQFEQYF

cdr3_length: 13
v_call: TRBV28
cdr3_aa: CASSLQISYEQYF

cdr3_length: 15
v_call: TRBV18
cdr3_aa: CASSAGPSSYNEQFF

cdr3_length: 16
v_call: TRBV15
cdr3_aa: CATSPWGGADNEKLFF

cdr3_length: 15
v_call: TRBV9
cdr3_aa: CASTSGTALHNEQFF

cdr3_length: 16
v_call: TRBV28
cdr3_aa: CASSSPRDRRNYGYTF

cdr3_length: 14
v_call: TRBV30
cdr3_aa: CAWSPTGLSETQYF

cdr3_length: 15
v_call: TRBV11-3
cdr3_aa: CASSLSAGTGNTIYF

cdr3_length: 16
v_call: TRBV5-1
cdr3_aa: CASSPDLPAGANVLTF

cdr3_length: 14
v_call: TRBV10-2
cdr3_aa: CANRLAGGTDTQYF

cdr3_length: 15
v_call: TRBV5-1
cdr3_aa: CASSFSGRPGGELFF

cdr3_length: 14
v_call: TRBV9
cdr3_aa: CASSVTHPGTEAFF

cdr3_length: 16
v_call: TRBV7-9
cdr3_aa: CASSRETGGGTDTQYF

cdr3_length: 15
v_call: TRBV30
cdr3_aa: CAWSVLGLAQETQYF

cdr3_length: 15
v_call: TRBV19
cdr3_aa: CARAGTSGRDSEQFF

cdr3_length: 13
v_call: TRBV28
cdr3_aa: CASRTTNTGELFF

cdr3_length: 15
v_call: TRBV2
cdr3_aa: CASRRDRVNTGELFF

cdr3_length: 14
v_call: TRBV5-4
cdr3_aa: CASSLAFGDYGYTF

cdr3_length: 17
v_call: TRBV4-1
cdr3_aa: CASSQIRTSGNNNEQFF

cdr3_length: 16
v_call: TRBV5-6
cdr3_aa: CASSTLAGSYHNEQFF

cdr3_length: 13
v_call: TRBV5-1
cdr3_aa: CASSFGGRDTQYF

cdr3_length: 16
v_call: TRBV7-9
cdr3_aa: CASSLKSRVDTGELFF

cdr3_length: 16
v_call: TRBV27
cdr3_aa: CASSARGGGTYNEQFF

cdr3_length: 15
v_call: TRBV9
cdr3_aa: CASSTRDREAETQYF

cdr3_length: 12
v_call: TRBV29-1
cdr3_aa: CSVDWGNEKLFF

cdr3_length: 15
v_call: TRBV25-1
cdr3_aa: CASSEFTGWSYEQYF

cdr3_length: 14
v_call: TRBV5-1
cdr3_aa: CASTQTGNQETQYF

cdr3_length: 15
v_call: TRBV27
cdr3_aa: CASSLSSGPVGEQYF

cdr3_length: 14
v_call: TRBV5-4
cdr3_aa: CASTRGTPTDEQFF

cdr3_length: 18
v_call: TRBV14
cdr3_aa: CASSPNGVSREGTDTQYF

cdr3_length: 14
v_call: TRBV6-1
cdr3_aa: CASTKFIAPDTQYF

cdr3_length: 15
v_call: TRBV5-1
cdr3_aa: CASRKGPTTNEKLFF

cdr3_length: 14
v_call: TRBV6-1
cdr3_aa: CASSGLAGPDTQYF

cdr3_length: 15
v_call: TRBV19
cdr3_aa: CASSIHRGGSYEQYF

cdr3_length: 15
v_call: TRBV6-1
cdr3_aa: CASSARQGGSYEQYF

cdr3_length: 12
v_call: TRBV5-1
cdr3_aa: CASSLETDTQYF

cdr3_length: 16
v_call: TRBV5-1
cdr3_aa: CASSLDGGDPGDTQYF

cdr3_length: 14
v_call: TRBV6-5
cdr3_aa: CASRRGKSASAQYF

cdr3_length: 11
v_call: TRBV5-6
cdr3_aa: CASSYGNTIYF

cdr3_length: 15
v_call: TRBV6-1
cdr3_aa: CANGGTSGTRNEQFF

cdr3_length: 14
v_call: TRBV7-9
cdr3_aa: CASSLLPSDYGYTF

cdr3_length: 14
v_call: TRBV28
cdr3_aa: CASSDRGHDQPQHF

cdr3_length: 18
v_call: TRBV27
cdr3_aa: CASSFGDPSRGLRYTQYF

cdr3_length: 13
v_call: TRBV19
cdr3_aa: CASRGRAYNEQFF

cdr3_length: 12
v_call: TRBV10-3
cdr3_aa: CAISELSGKAFF

cdr3_length: 16
v_call: TRBV11-2
cdr3_aa: CASSLRGAPPQGTQYF

cdr3_length: 17
v_call: TRBV28
cdr3_aa: CASSRITGTAYQETQYF

cdr3_length: 15
v_call: TRBV5-7
cdr3_aa: CASSPDRGLSYEQYF

cdr3_length: 15
v_call: TRBV27
cdr3_aa: CASAPGQGLYNEQFF

cdr3_length: 15
v_call: TRBV19
cdr3_aa: CASSQDWDSSYEQYF